These T cell receptor beta chains were read from a single sample in a study of blood T cells in healthy people across ages. Each CDR3 protein is one row after TCRdb ran MiXCR on the 5' RACE reads. The sample lists 1.5 million to 2 million distinct CDR3 sequences, around 48% occurring once. The specimen was blood. Receptors were obtained from a woman aged 40 to 50 in good health. The CDR3 runs from the conserved cysteine through the conserved F or W. The D gene is left open where the match is weak. Some rows mark clone size as missing; the rest say once, few, many or name a class of expanded clone.

J | V | D | size | CDR3 | DNA
TRBJ2-1 | TRBV6-5 | TRBD1 | - | CASRPDRGGSNEQFF | TGTGCCAGCAGACCAGACAGGGGGGGTTCCAATGAGCAGTTCTTC
TRBJ1-5 | TRBV6-2/TRBV6-3 | - | - | CASRPNRANQPQHF | TGTGCCAGCAGGCCAAACAGGGCGAATCAGCCCCAGCATTTT
TRBJ2-3 | TRBV5-1 | TRBD2 | - | CASSPGLYTQYF | TGCGCCAGCAGTCCGGGACTATATACGCAGTATTTT
TRBJ2-5 | TRBV29-1 | TRBD2 | few | CSVKTSAETQYF | TGCAGCGTTAAGACTAGCGCAGAGACCCAGTACTTC
TRBJ2-7 | TRBV5-6 | - | few | CASSLLPPYSYEQYF | TGTGCCAGCAGCTTGCTTCCACCTTACTCCTACGAGCAGTACTTC
TRBJ1-2 | TRBV24-1 | - | few | CATSGEENYGYTF | TGTGCCACCAGTGGTGAGGAGAACTATGGCTACACCTTC
TRBJ2-3 | TRBV6-6 | - | - | CASNWGSTDTQYF | TGTGCCAGCAACTGGGGTAGCACAGATACGCAGTATTTT
TRBJ1-5 | TRBV6-6 | - | - | CASSYSVVDSNQPQHF | TGTGCCAGCAGTTACTCGGTAGTCGATAGCAATCAGCCCCAGCATTTT
TRBJ2-7 | TRBV20-1 | TRBD2 | - | CSAWTSGTYEQYF | TGCAGTGCTTGGACTAGCGGGACCTACGAGCAGTACTTC
TRBJ2-3 | TRBV21-1 | - | - | CASSPSGESTQYF | TGTGCCAGCAGTCCTAGCGGGGAAAGTACGCAGTATTTT
TRBJ2-1 | TRBV28 | TRBD1 | - | CASSRTDRAGEQFF | TGTGCCAGCAGTCGGACGGACAGGGCAGGGGAGCAGTTCTTC
TRBJ2-7 | TRBV5-1 | TRBD2 | once | CASSLVALAGAPSYEQYF | TGCGCCAGCAGCTTGGTCGCCCTAGCGGGGGCCCCCTCCTACGAGCAGTACTTC
TRBJ2-3 | TRBV7-2 | TRBD2 | - | CASSLPTSGGNTQYF | TGTGCCAGCAGCTTACCAACTAGCGGGGGGAATACGCAGTATTTT
TRBJ2-6 | TRBV12-3/TRBV12-4 | - | few | CASSLGVLSGANVLTF | TGTGCCAGCAGTTTAGGAGTGCTCTCTGGGGCCAACGTCCTGACTTTC
TRBJ2-1 | TRBV19 | - | - | CASSIGQGRPYNEQFF | TGTGCCAGTAGTATTGGTCAGGGAAGGCCCTACAATGAGCAGTTCTTC
TRBJ2-5 | TRBV7-2 | - | many | CASSLLARLETQYF | TGTGCCAGCAGCTTGCTAGCTCGATTAGAGACCCAGTACTTC
TRBJ2-1 | TRBV4-3 | TRBD2 | few | CASSQVGLAGGLNEQFF | TGCGCCAGCAGCCAAGTAGGGCTAGCGGGGGGGCTGAATGAGCAGTTCTTC
TRBJ1-2 | TRBV6-1 | TRBD1 | - | CASSLHATGSRDYGYTF | TGTGCCAGCAGCCTTCACGCGACAGGGAGTAGGGACTATGGCTACACCTTC
TRBJ1-4 | TRBV7-2 | - | - | CASSLRQASTNEKLFF | TGTGCCAGCAGCCTCCGACAGGCGTCAACTAATGAAAAACTGTTTTTT
TRBJ2-5 | TRBV6-5 | TRBD2 | few | CASRKPGGGETQYF | TGTGCCAGCAGGAAACCGGGAGGGGGAGAGACCCAGTACTTC
TRBJ1-2 | TRBV11-2 | - | - | CASSSYEEGYGYTF | TGTGCCAGCAGCTCATATGAGGAGGGCTATGGCTACACCTTC
TRBJ2-5 | TRBV29-1 | TRBD1 | - | CSVETDRALPKETQYF | TGCAGCGTTGAAACGGACAGGGCGCTCCCGAAAGAGACCCAGTACTTC
TRBJ2-3 | TRBV7-3 | - | many | CASSQLGASTDTQYF | TGTGCCAGCAGTCAACTTGGGGCCTCCACAGATACGCAGTATTTT
TRBJ1-1 | TRBV20-1 | - | - | CSATGFMNTEAFF | TGCAGTGCCACAGGATTTATGAACACTGAAGCTTTCTTT
TRBJ2-3 | TRBV20-1 | - | - | CSARQGLTDTQYF | TGCAGTGCTAGACAGGGACTCACAGATACGCAGTATTTT
TRBJ2-3 | TRBV20-1 | - | - | CSAPGRGGQLDTQYF | TGCAGTGCTCCGGGCCGGGGAGGACAGTTGGATACGCAGTATTTT
TRBJ1-5 | TRBV7-2 | TRBD1 | - | CASSLAGQGFWPQHF | TGTGCCAGCAGCTTAGCTGGACAGGGTTTTTGGCCCCAGCATTTT
TRBJ2-7 | TRBV20-1 | - | - | CSASPILASYEQYF | TGCAGTGCTAGTCCGATCTTAGCCTCCTACGAGCAGTACTTC
TRBJ1-4 | TRBV2 | - | - | CASSELRPRKGSNEKLFF | TGTGCCAGCAGTGAATTGAGGCCACGAAAAGGGTCTAATGAAAAACTGTTTTTT
TRBJ2-5 | TRBV2 | TRBD1 | - | CASIDRGETQYF | TGTGCCAGCATCGACAGGGGCGAGACCCAGTACTTC
TRBJ2-7 | TRBV4-1 | - | - | CASSQTGAGLYEQYF | TGCGCCAGCAGCCAAACTGGGGCGGGCTTATACGAGCAGTACTTC
TRBJ1-6 | TRBV9 | - | - | CASSVDRSSPLHF | TGTGCCAGCAGCGTAGATCGGAGTTCACCCCTCCACTTT
TRBJ2-5 | TRBV6-6 | TRBD1 | few | CASGQASKGTQYF | TGTGCGTCTGGACAGGCCAGCAAAGGGACCCAGTACTTC
TRBJ2-1 | TRBV6-2/TRBV6-3 | - | - | CASSSDRDEQFF | TGTGCCAGCAGTAGCGACCGGGATGAGCAGTTCTTC
TRBJ1-2 | TRBV15 | - | few | CATSRDRANYGYTF | TGTGCCACCAGCAGAGACAGGGCGAACTATGGCTACACCTTC
TRBJ1-2 | TRBV5-1 | - | - | CASSLVVGGSSGYTF | TGCGCCAGCAGCTTGGTTGTGGGTGGTTCGTCTGGCTACACCTTC
TRBJ2-3 | TRBV27 | TRBD1 | - | CASRTGGSGTDTQYF | TGTGCCAGCAGGACAGGGGGCTCGGGCACAGATACGCAGTATTTT
TRBJ2-7 | TRBV14 | - | once | CASSPSDKVYEQYF | TGTGCCAGCAGCCCCTCAGATAAAGTTTACGAGCAGTACTTC
TRBJ2-3 | TRBV20-1 | - | - | CSARTWGTRTDTQYF | TGCAGTGCTCGGACTTGGGGGACTCGCACAGATACGCAGTATTTT
TRBJ2-3 | TRBV4-3 | TRBD2 | few | CASSQDRLAGGPDSTDTQYF | TGCGCCAGCAGCCAAGATCGGCTAGCGGGGGGCCCAGATAGCACAGATACGCAGTATTTT
TRBJ1-6 | TRBV6-6 | TRBD1 | - | CASSRQGALYNSPLHF | TGTGCCAGCAGCCGACAGGGAGCTCTGTATAATTCACCCCTCCACTTT
TRBJ1-2 | TRBV20-1 | - | once | CSAAGTPNYGYTF | TGCAGTGCTGCCGGGACACCTAACTATGGCTACACCTTC
TRBJ1-2 | TRBV10-3 | TRBD1 | - | CAISNRGDGYTF | TGTGCCATCAGTAACAGGGGCGATGGCTACACCTTC
TRBJ2-3 | TRBV4-3 | - | few | CASSQLGMDVDTQYF | TGCGCCAGCAGCCAACTCGGGATGGATGTAGATACGCAGTATTTT
TRBJ1-2 | TRBV12-3/TRBV12-4 | - | - | CASRPTGNVGGYTF | TGTGCCAGCAGGCCTACAGGGAATGTAGGTGGCTACACCTTC
TRBJ2-1 | TRBV28 | TRBD1 | - | CASSSTGTGFYNEQFF | TGTGCCAGCAGTTCAACCGGGACAGGGTTCTACAATGAGCAGTTCTTC
TRBJ2-5 | TRBV5-1 | - | few | CASIGGAGETQYF | TGCGCCAGCATTGGAGGGGCGGGTGAGACCCAGTACTTC
TRBJ2-3 | TRBV13 | - | - | CASSLGWIPGTRGTDTQYF | TGTGCCAGCAGCTTAGGTTGGATTCCCGGGACACGGGGCACAGATACGCAGTATTTT
TRBJ2-5 | TRBV11-2 | TRBD2 | - | CASSPRGAGVETQYF | TGTGCCAGCAGCCCTAGGGGAGCGGGGGTGGAGACCCAGTACTTC
TRBJ2-7 | TRBV12-3/TRBV12-4 | - | - | CASRQGSHEQYF | TGTGCCAGCAGGCAGGGTTCCCACGAGCAGTACTTC
TRBJ2-3 | TRBV29-1 | - | - | CSAGEDSLLTDTQYF | TGCAGCGCGGGAGAGGACTCCCTTCTCACAGATACGCAGTATTTT
TRBJ2-5 | TRBV6-2/TRBV6-3 | TRBD2 | - | CASSYSIGTSGDETQYF | TGTGCCAGCAGTTATTCGATAGGGACTAGCGGGGATGAGACCCAGTACTTC
TRBJ2-3 | TRBV6-2/TRBV6-3 | - | - | CASSYSVGGTQYF | TGTGCCAGCAGTTACAGTGTCGGGGGTACGCAGTATTTT